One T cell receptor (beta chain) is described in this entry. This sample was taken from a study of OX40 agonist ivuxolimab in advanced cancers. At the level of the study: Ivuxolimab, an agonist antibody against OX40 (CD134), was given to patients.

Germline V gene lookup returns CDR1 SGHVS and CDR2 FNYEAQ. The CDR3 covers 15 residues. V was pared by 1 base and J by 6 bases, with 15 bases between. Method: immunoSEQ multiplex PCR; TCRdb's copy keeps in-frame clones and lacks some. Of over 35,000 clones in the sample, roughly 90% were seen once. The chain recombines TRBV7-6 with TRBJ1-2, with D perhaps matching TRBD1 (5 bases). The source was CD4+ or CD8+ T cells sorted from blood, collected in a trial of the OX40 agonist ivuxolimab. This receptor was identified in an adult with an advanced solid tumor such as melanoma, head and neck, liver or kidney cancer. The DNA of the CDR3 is TGTGCCAGCAGCTTAGAGGTGGGACGTTCTAATGGCTACACCTTC. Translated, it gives CASSLEVGRSNGYTF.